The present T cell receptor (beta chain) was sequenced within a study of technical replicates of blood from several donors (dated 2017 in TCRdb). Deletion took 0 bases off V and 7 bases off J, with a span of 16 bases between the germline ends. Sequences LGHNA (CDR1) and YNFKEQ (CDR2) are obtained from the germline V gene. Inclusive of the bounding cysteine and phenylalanine, the CDR3 is 15 residues long. The CDR3 DNA has 45 bases and is translated from base 1. Library generation was performed with the immunoSEQ multiplex PCR assay. As stored in TCRdb, this immuneACCESS dataset retains in-frame rearrangements with V and J assigned. A fraction of the clones does not appear; measured against another copy, unresolved V genes explain less than half of the discrepancy, and the remainder lacks a known reason. The sample table lists approximately 77,000 clones, 85% to 95% of them with a count of one. 0.3% to 0.5% of the sample goes to the ten largest clones.

Turning to this clone: Its binding antigen is unknown. No per-base quality is available; no much larger clone lies one base away.

The chain couples TRBV4-2 to TRBJ2-7; no confident D gene assignment can be made. The receptor was derived from a human donor in good health. Material: T cells isolated from PBMCs. Here is the DNA: TGTGCCAGCAGCCAAGAAGAAGCGCCAGAGATGGAGCAGTACTTC. This is translated as CASSQEEAPEMEQYF.